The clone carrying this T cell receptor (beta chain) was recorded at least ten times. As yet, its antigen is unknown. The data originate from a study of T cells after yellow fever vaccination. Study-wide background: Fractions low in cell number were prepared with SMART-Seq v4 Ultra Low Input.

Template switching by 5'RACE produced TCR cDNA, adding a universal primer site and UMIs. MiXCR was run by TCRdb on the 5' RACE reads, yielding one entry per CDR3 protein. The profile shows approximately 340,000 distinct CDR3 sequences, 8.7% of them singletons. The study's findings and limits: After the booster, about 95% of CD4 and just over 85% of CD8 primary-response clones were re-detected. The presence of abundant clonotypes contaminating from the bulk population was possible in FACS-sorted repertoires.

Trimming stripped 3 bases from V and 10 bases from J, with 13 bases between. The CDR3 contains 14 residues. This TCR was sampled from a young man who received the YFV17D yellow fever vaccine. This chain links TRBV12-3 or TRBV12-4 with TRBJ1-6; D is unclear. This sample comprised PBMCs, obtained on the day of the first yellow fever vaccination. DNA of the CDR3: TGTGCCAGCAGTTTGAGAGGGAGCGAGTCACCCCTCCACTTT. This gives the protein CASSLRGSESPLHF.